Below are 17 T cell receptor beta chains sequenced from a single sample in a study of cytomegalovirus exposure and HLA in healthy donors. The PCR was carried out with 60 Vbeta primers and 13 Jbeta primers. Method: immunoSEQ multiplex PCR; TCRdb's copy keeps in-frame clones and lacks some. The data hold 100,000 to 150,000 clones, with over 60% observed a single time. Sequenced material: PBMCs. The origin of the receptors is a man aged 55 to 70 in good health and CMV-seropositive.

The chain is built from TRBV7-9 and TRBJ1-5, with a possible D match to TRBD1 (6 bases). Trimming cost V 2 bases and J 8 bases, with 10 bases left between them. CDR3 length: 13 amino acids. The germline V gene encodes CDR1 SEHNR and CDR2 FQNEAQ (reference sequence). CDR3 sequence reads: CASSLSQGKPQHF. In DNA form, the CDR3 reads TGTGCCAGCAGCTTATCGCAGGGGAAGCCCCAGCATTTT.

The chain recombines TRBV28 with TRBJ2-7; maybe TRBD1 (6 bases). Trimming pared 1 base from V and 1 base from J, leaving 8 bases between. Germline V lookup: CDR1 MDHEN, CDR2 SYDVKM. The CDR3 runs 14 residues. The CDR3 reads CASSLSDRSYEQYF. The CDR3 DNA reads TGTGCCAGCAGTTTATCGGACAGATCCTACGAGCAGTACTTC.

Ten or more counts support this clone. The chain links TRBV10-2 to TRBJ1-4; possibly TRBD1 for D (5 bases). CDR3 length equals 16 residues. Germline V lookup: CDR1 WSHSY, CDR2 SAAADI. V gave up 3 bases and J gave up 8 bases, with 19 bases separating them. CDR3 sequence (DNA): TGCGCCAGCAGTGAATACGGGACTCTAAGTAAGGAAAAACTGTTTTTT. This translates into CASSEYGTLSKEKLFF.

The chain employs TRBV19 and TRBJ1-6, with a possible D match to TRBD1 (5 bases). V lost 0 bases and J 7 bases, leaving 16 bases between the germline ends. The CDR3 has 17 residues. The germline V gene has CDR1 LNHDA and CDR2 SQIVND (reference sequence). The CDR3 is CASSIDADGGENSPLHF. CDR3 DNA sequence: TGTGCCAGTAGTATAGATGCGGACGGGGGTGAGAATTCACCCCTCCACTTT.

The chain uses TRBV12-2 and TRBJ2-5; whether TRBD2, the table's D call, matches the DNA was not checked. TRBV12-2 is recorded as a pseudogene. The CDR3 is 16 residues long. CDR3 sequence: CASRPGKSGGHETQYF. The CDR3 coding sequence is TGTGCAAGTCGGCCGGGGAAGAGCGGGGGTCATGAGACCCAGTACTTC.

The chain employs TRBV10-2 and TRBJ2-2, with 8 nucleotides matching TRBD2. V lost 7 bases, J lost 2 bases, and 9 bases stayed unmatched. The CDR3 has 16 amino acids. The germline CDR1 and CDR2 sequences are WSHSY and SAAADI. CDR3 coding DNA: TGCGCCAGCAAGGGACTAGTGGGCAGAAACACCGGGGAGCTGTTTTTT. Translating it yields CASKGLVGRNTGELFF.

The chain joins TRBV5-1 to TRBJ1-2; 8 nucleotides match TRBD1. CDR1 and CDR2 from the germline V gene are SGHRS and YFSETQ. V was clipped by 0 bases and J by 3 bases; unmatched bases: 7. CDR3 length: 16 residues. The CDR3 loop is CASSLAVGQDYYGYTF. The CDR3 DNA is TGCGCCAGCAGCTTGGCGGTGGGACAGGATTACTATGGCTACACCTTC.

This chain connects TRBV5-1 to TRBJ2-3, with 8 bases identical to TRBD1. The CDR3 loop spans 14 amino acids. V lost 6 bases and J lost 1; bases outside the gene matches: 4. Germline values: CDR1 SGHRS, CDR2 YFSETQ. The CDR3 spells CASTATGGTDTQYF. The CDR3 nucleotides are TGCGCCAGCACCGCGACAGGGGGCACAGATACGCAGTATTTT.

This chain links TRBV15 with TRBJ2-1; 7 bases line up with TRBD1. The CDR3 consists of 17 residues. With 0 bases clipped from V and 7 bases from J, the junction kept 12 bases outside the gene matches. Germline lookup yields CDR1 LNHNV and CDR2 YYDKDF (reference sequence). The CDR3 loop reads CATSRDPDRDVTNEQFF. CDR3 in DNA: TGTGCCACCAGCAGAGATCCCGACAGGGATGTGACTAATGAGCAGTTCTTC.

This sequence joins TRBV5-6 and TRBJ2-5, with no clear D. Germline lookup yields CDR1 SGHDT and CDR2 YYEEEE. The CDR3 runs 13 residues. The V end lost 3 bases, the J end lost 3 bases, and 9 bases lay between the germline ends. The CDR3 here is CASSSGWKETQYF. The CDR3 nucleotides read TGTGCCAGCAGCTCGGGTTGGAAAGAGACCCAGTACTTC.

With respect to this clone: Other DNA sequences in the same sample also yield this CDR3. The genes are TRBV28 and TRBJ2-1; a weak D match, TRBD1 (5 bases). Germline loops: CDR1 MDHEN, CDR2 SYDVKM. V lost 1 base and J 4 bases, leaving 5 bases between the germline ends. This CDR3 comprises 13 residues. CDR3 sequence: CASSLSGYNEQFF. CDR3 coding DNA: TGTGCCAGCAGTTTATCAGGGTACAATGAGCAGTTCTTC.

The V call is TRBV5-1, the J call TRBJ2-7, with 7 bases aligning to TRBD2. Germline V lookup: CDR1 SGHRS, CDR2 YFSETQ. V lost 6 bases and J lost 6; bases outside the gene matches: 21. The CDR3 has 17 residues. The CDR3 is CASTPRGVAGLASEQYF. DNA of the CDR3: TGCGCCAGCACCCCGAGAGGCGTAGCGGGCCTTGCGTCCGAGCAGTACTTC.

This clone was detected only a few times. This rearrangement joins TRBV21-1 to TRBJ1-6; TRBD1 is taken as the D call from the table, unchecked against the DNA. TRBV21-1 constitutes a pseudogene. The CDR3 totals 15 residues. CDR3 nucleotide sequence: TGTGCCAGCAGCAGGGGACAGGGCGGGCGGTCACCCCTCCACTTT. This gives the protein CASSRGQGGRSPLHF.

CDR3 amino acids: CASSLGPRGGSSYEQYF. CDR3 sequence (DNA): TGTGCCAGCAGCTTAGGGCCGAGGGGGGGGAGCTCCTACGAGCAGTACTTC. This chain uses TRBV7-8 with TRBJ2-7, with a tentative D call TRBD2 (7 bases). The CDR3 contains 17 residues. Trimming took 1 base from V and 0 from J, leaving 16 bases between them. Germline CDR1 and CDR2: SGHVS and FQNEAQ.

This chain uses TRBV28 with TRBJ2-7, with 8 bases aligning to TRBD2. Losses at the gene ends were 8 bases for V and 5 bases for J; bases not matched to a gene: 11. Looked up from germline, CDR1 is MDHEN and CDR2 is SYDVKM. The CDR3 has 14 amino acids. As DNA, the CDR3 is TGTGCCAGCGAAGCCCCGCGGGGGGCGGACGAGCAGTACTTC. This sequence encodes CASEAPRGADEQYF.

The chain joins TRBV5-1 to TRBJ2-1; TRBD2 agrees at 13 bases. Germline V gene lookup returns CDR1 SGHRS and CDR2 YFSETQ. The CDR3 contains 15 residues. The V and J ends lost 0 bases and 16 bases, in that order; junction bases with no gene match: 10. CDR3 sequence reads: CASSLGTSGGEPRFF. CDR3 DNA sequence: TGCGCCAGCAGCTTGGGGACTAGCGGGGGAGAACCTCGCTTCTTC. Complete variable domain (other parts from reference TRBV5-1 and TRBJ2-1): KAGVTQTPRYLIKTRGQQVTLSCSPISGHRSVSWYQQTPGQGLQFLFEYFSETQRNKGNFPGRFSGRQFSNSRSEMNVSTLELGDSALYLCASSLGTSGGEPRFFGPGTRLTVL.

The chain joins TRBV30 to TRBJ2-2, with 9 positions matching TRBD2. Germline assignment: CDR1 GTSNPN and CDR2 SVGIG (reference sequence). The CDR3 spans 16 residues. With V trimmed by 0 bases and J by 4 bases, 6 bases remained unmatched. In nucleotides, the CDR3 is TGTGCCTGGAGTGTATTAGCGGGGGCTCTCACCGGGGAGCTGTTTTTT. Its translation is CAWSVLAGALTGELFF. Full variable domain (outside the CDR3, taken from reference TRBV30 and TRBJ2-2): SQTIHQWPATLVQPVGSPLSLECTVEGTSNPNLYWYRQAAGRGLQLLFYSVGIGQISSEVPQNLSASRPQDRQFILSSKKLLLSDSGFYLCAWSVLAGALTGELFFGEGSRLTVL.